The clone carrying this T cell receptor beta chain was counted many times. The target antigen is unknown. The data are from a study of CD8 T cells in ankylosing spondylitis. General study results and limits: Researchers report that disease-linked clones proved CD8+ and relatively rare in peripheral blood. In ankylosing spondylitis blood, a motif of fewer than 10 highly homologous TCR beta variants appeared characteristic. Reactive arthritis synovial fluid and blood were previously reported to contain some motif variants.

TCRdb re-analysed the 5' RACE reads in MiXCR, keeping a single row per CDR3 protein. The profile shows 15,000 to 20,000 distinct CDR3 sequences, approximately 8% of them singletons. Sequenced material: blood. The clonotype was recovered from a male donor with ankylosing spondylitis or in good health (not recorded which).

The CDR3: CASSFSGAPTQFF. The CDR3, as DNA: TGTGCCAGCAGTTTTTCCGGGGCCCCCACCCAGTTCTTC. The genes are TRBV12-3 or TRBV12-4 and TRBJ2-1; D might be TRBD1 or TRBD2, each matching 5 bases. Trimming removed 3 bases from V and 13 bases from J, with 16 bases in between. The CDR3 is 13 residues long.